What follows is one TCR beta chain and its context. This CDR3 contains 15 residues. The junction had 4 bases not matched to a gene; V was cut back by 3 bases and J by 6 bases. The V gene's germline CDR1 is LNHDA and CDR2 SQIVND (reference sequence). The sample comes from a study of blood T cell repertoires in COVID-19. Study at large: The United States, Italy and Spain were the sources of the acute and convalescent COVID-19 samples. T cells, B-cell-depleted T cells, or PBMCs supplied cDNA or gDNA.

As handled by the study authors: Nucleated cell number was recorded as an estimate derived from reference gene primer amplification. The method was immunoSEQ multiplex PCR; TCRdb's version includes in-frame clones alone and lacks a portion of them. For V, J and clone size, that table is used; D and trimming come from the DNA. The sample has about 280,000 clones, around 90% seen once; the top ten hold 9.4%. This TCR was recovered from a man aged 18 to 30 with active or convalescent COVID-19. The sample taken for sequencing was peripheral blood. This chain links TRBV19 with TRBJ2-2; TRBD1 matches at 10 bases. The CDR3 DNA sequence: TGTGCCAGTAGTATTGGGACAGGGGTCGCCGGGGAGCTGTTTTTT. Protein product: CASSIGTGVAGELFF.